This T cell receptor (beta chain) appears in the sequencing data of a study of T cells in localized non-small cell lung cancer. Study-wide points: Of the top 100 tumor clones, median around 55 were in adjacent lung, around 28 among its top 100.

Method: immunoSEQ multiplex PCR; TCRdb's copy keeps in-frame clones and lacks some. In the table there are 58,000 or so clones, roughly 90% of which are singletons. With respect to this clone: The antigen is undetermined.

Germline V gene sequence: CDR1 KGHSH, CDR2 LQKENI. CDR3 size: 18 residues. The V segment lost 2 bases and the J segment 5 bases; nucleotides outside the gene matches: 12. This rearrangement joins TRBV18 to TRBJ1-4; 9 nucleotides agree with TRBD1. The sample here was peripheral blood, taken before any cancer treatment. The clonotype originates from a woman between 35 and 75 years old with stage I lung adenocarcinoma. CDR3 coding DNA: TGTGCCAGCTCACCAAGAGACACAGGGGGCGCGGGGAATGAAAAACTGTTTTTT. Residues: CASSPRDTGGAGNEKLFF.